This T cell receptor beta chain is drawn from a study of identical twins. Each cDNA held unique molecular identifiers, and template switching gave it a universal primer site. TCRdb re-called the 5' RACE reads with MiXCR, one entry per CDR3 protein. The sample holds about 660,000 distinct CDR3 sequences, over 8.5% seen once. The table lists this clonotype with many counts. Its antigen is undetermined. Regarding the study as a whole: Clonotypes of the beta chain that were abundant in cord blood carried fewer insertions (memory repertoires showed none). Models predicted less out-of-frame TCR alpha sharing in monozygotic twins than was found.

V was cut by 0 bases and J by 2 bases, with 6 bases left in between. This CDR3 comprises 15 residues. Per the germline V gene, CDR1 is SGHRS and CDR2 is YFSETQ. These sequences were also reported in another study, on yellow fever vaccine responses in identical twins. From that report: The authors reported partly convergent, partly personalized vaccine responses in identical twins.

The sample taken for sequencing was PBMCs. The clonotype originates from a woman younger than 35 in good health. The chain couples TRBV5-1 to TRBJ2-6; D ambiguous. The CDR3 loop reads CASSLVGTGANVLTF. Written as DNA, the CDR3 is TGCGCCAGCAGCTTGGTGGGGACTGGGGCCAACGTCCTGACTTTC.